One and the same sample provided the 26 T cell receptor beta chains below, sequenced in a study of control samples from healthy donors and cancer patients. Only in-frame clones appear in the TCRdb table, and some are missing; sequencing was by immunoSEQ multiplex PCR. Altogether approximately 90,000 clones are present, more than 70% being singletons, with the ten largest covering approximately 2.1%. The sequencing sample was made of blood. These receptors all come from a woman in her forties in good health.

This chain joins TRBV5-5 and TRBJ1-1; D remains unclear. V was pared by 0 bases and J by 1 base, with 7 bases between. Germline-derived CDR1 and CDR2 are SGHKS and YYEKEE (reference sequence). CDR3 length equals 14 residues. The CDR3 DNA reads as TGTGCCAGCAGCTTGGTGGTGGGGAACACTGAAGCTTTCTTT. As protein: CASSLVVGNTEAFF.

This clone appeared a few times. The rearrangement joins TRBV30 to TRBJ1-3; D perhaps matches TRBD1 (6 bases). The CDR3 has 13 amino acids. V was clipped by 0 bases and J by 11 bases, with 14 bases between them. The germline V gene encodes CDR1 GTSNPN and CDR2 SVGIG (reference sequence). The CDR3, as DNA: TGTGCCTGGAGTGTAGGACAGTTTGGGGCCATATATTTT. Its protein is CAWSVGQFGAIYF.

The V call is TRBV7-2, the J call TRBJ1-3; no firm D call. Trimming took 5 bases from V and 0 from J, leaving 8 bases between them. The CDR3 is 14 amino acids. Germline assignment: CDR1 SGHTA and CDR2 FQGNSA. Written as DNA, the CDR3 is TGTGCCAGCAGCACACAGAGCTCTGGAAACACCATATATTTT. Protein: CASSTQSSGNTIYF.

The chain combines TRBV12-5 with TRBJ1-1; D is unclear. Germline loops: CDR1 LGHNT, CDR2 FRNRAP. CDR3 length equals 14 residues. Trimming stripped 2 bases from V and 1 base from J, with 8 bases between. The CDR3 nucleotides are TGTGCTAGTGGTTTGCCGCACCAGAACACTGAAGCTTTCTTT. Protein product: CASGLPHQNTEAFF.

The V call is TRBV7-2, the J call TRBJ2-5; TRBD2 matches 10 bases. Trimming removed 4 bases from V and 5 bases from J; junction bases left unmatched: 4. The CDR3 totals 14 residues. The germline V gene encodes CDR1 SGHTA and CDR2 FQGNSA. For the CDR3, the DNA is TGTGCCAGCAGCTCAAGCGGGGGGGAGGAGACCCAGTACTTC. Its translation: CASSSSGGEETQYF.

This chain joins TRBV6-1 and TRBJ1-5; maybe TRBD1 (5 bases). Trimming cost V 4 bases and J 3 bases, with 19 bases left between them. The germline gives CDR1 MNHNS, CDR2 SASEGT. This CDR3 region has 17 residues. The CDR3 region has the DNA TGTGCCAGCAGTGGGAGCCGGGGGGGGTTCCCCAATCAGCCCCAGCATTTT. Translation gives CASSGSRGGFPNQPQHF.

This clone was picked up a small number of times. This chain joins TRBV7-2 and TRBJ2-5; the match to TRBD2 covers 7 bases. Germline loops: CDR1 SGHTA, CDR2 FQGNSA. V gave up 3 bases and J gave up 1 base; unmatched junction bases: 8. The CDR3 extends over 16 amino acids. The CDR3 reads CASSLVGAGSQETQYF. As DNA, the CDR3 is TGTGCCAGCAGCTTGGTAGGAGCGGGGAGCCAAGAGACCCAGTACTTC.

The chain has TRBV13 and TRBJ1-1; 9 positions match TRBD1. V shed 5 bases and J 4 bases; nucleotides not matched to a gene: 11. Germline assignment: CDR1 PRHDT and CDR2 FYEKMQ (reference sequence). This CDR3 contains 16 residues. The CDR3 DNA reads as TGTGCCAGCAGCCAAGGACAGGGGCAGGGTTCCACTGAAGCTTTCTTT. Amino acid sequence: CASSQGQGQGSTEAFF.

This chain joins TRBV30 and TRBJ1-2; 11 nucleotides match TRBD1. V trimming: 0 bases; J trimming: 8 bases; junction bases outside the gene matches: 8. Germline CDR1 is GTSNPN and CDR2 is SVGIG (reference sequence). The CDR3 has 15 amino acids. Written as DNA, the CDR3 is TGTGCCTGGAGTGTACGGGGACAGGGGGTAAAAGGCTACACCTTC. It specifies CAWSVRGQGVKGYTF.

CDR3: CASSQDRLAGARTGELFF. The CDR3 DNA follows: TGTGCCAGCAGCCAAGATAGACTAGCGGGGGCCCGCACCGGGGAGCTGTTTTTT. The V call is TRBV3-1 (or the pseudogene TRBV3-2), the J call TRBJ2-2, with TRBD2 matching over 12 bases. V was clipped by 0 bases and J by 4 bases; unmatched bases: 6. The V gene's germline CDR1 is LGHDT and CDR2 YNNKEL (reference sequence). The CDR3 has 18 amino acids.

V is TRBV6-5 and J is TRBJ1-1; 7 bases are a match to TRBD1. Losses at the gene ends were 5 bases for V and 5 bases for J; bases not matched to a gene: 5. CDR1 and CDR2 (germline): MNHEY, SVGAGI. The CDR3 contains 13 residues. The CDR3 DNA sequence: TGTGCCAGCAGTAACAGGGGAGGTACTGAAGCTTTCTTT. Its protein is CASSNRGGTEAFF.

The rearrangement joins TRBV10-2 to TRBJ2-7, with 7 bases aligning to TRBD2. The CDR3 length is 15 residues. Germline CDR1 is WSHSY and CDR2 is SAAADI. V shed 3 bases and J 4 bases; nucleotides not matched to a gene: 9. CDR3: CASSDGPRGVYEQYF. The CDR3, as DNA: TGCGCCAGCAGTGATGGGCCCCGGGGGGTGTACGAGCAGTACTTC.

CDR3 region: CASDWGSNQPQHF. The CDR3 nucleotides are TGTGCCAGCGATTGGGGGAGCAATCAGCCCCAGCATTTT. The chain uses TRBV2 and TRBJ1-5, with D possibly matching TRBD1 (5 bases). Germline values: CDR1 SNHLY, CDR2 FYNNEI. The CDR3 runs to 13 residues. V lost 8 bases and J 1 base, leaving 9 bases between the germline ends.

This clone was seen once. CDR3 residues: CASSVEAGVRDTQYF. The CDR3 DNA reads TGTGCCAGCAGCGTAGAGGCGGGGGTGCGAGATACGCAGTATTTT. The V gene is TRBV9, the J gene TRBJ2-3, with TRBD2 identical over 7 bases. This CDR3 has 15 amino acids. V was pared by 0 bases and J by 5 bases, with 6 bases of the junction left unmatched. CDR1 is SGDLS, CDR2 YYNGEE, per germline. The entire variable domain, with the rest obtained from reference TRBV9 and TRBJ2-3, is as follows: DSGVTQTPKHLITATGQRVTLRCSPRSGDLSVYWYQQSLDQGLQFLIQYYNGEERAKGNILERFSAQQFPDLHSELNLSSLELGDSALYFCASSVEAGVRDTQYFGPGTRLTVL.

The J gene is TRBJ2-7, the V gene TRBV6-2 or TRBV6-3; 9 bases are a match to TRBD2. This CDR3 has 14 amino acids. The trim removed 5 bases at V and 6 bases at J, leaving 8 bases unmatched. Looked up from germline, CDR1 is MNHEY and CDR2 is SVGEGT. As DNA, the CDR3 is TGTGCCAGCAGTCCCCTAGCGGGGACGGTCGAGCAGTACTTC. Translation: CASSPLAGTVEQYF.

The rearrangement joins TRBV10-3 to TRBJ2-2; perhaps TRBD2 as D (8 bases). The V and J ends lost 10 bases and 4 bases respectively, with 22 bases between them. The CDR3 is 16 amino acids. Germline CDR1 ENHRY, CDR2 SYGVKD. In DNA, the CDR3 is TGTGCCACAAGAAATACAGGGGCGGGGGGCACCGGGGAGCTGTTTTTT. This encodes CATRNTGAGGTGELFF.

The chain has TRBV24-1 and TRBJ1-5; D is perhaps TRBD1 (5 bases). Germline CDR1 reads KGHDR; CDR2 reads SFDVKD. V was trimmed by 2 bases and J by 6 bases, leaving 13 bases between them. The length of the CDR3 is 15 residues. The CDR3 is CATSDSGNPSQPQHF. The DNA for the CDR3 is TGTGCCACCAGTGATTCAGGGAACCCGAGTCAGCCCCAGCATTTT.

V is TRBV19 and J is TRBJ2-2; TRBD2 matches at 15 bases. This CDR3 spans 18 amino acids. The trim removed 0 bases at V and 4 bases at J, leaving 3 bases unmatched. Germline V gene lookup returns CDR1 LNHDA and CDR2 SQIVND (reference sequence). The CDR3 here is CASSIDGLAGGRTGELFF. The CDR3 DNA reads as TGTGCCAGTAGTATAGATGGACTAGCGGGGGGGCGCACCGGGGAGCTGTTTTTT. Together with reference TRBV19 and TRBJ2-2, the CDR3 gives the full variable domain: DGGITQSPKYLFRKEGQNVTLSCEQNLNHDAMYWYRQDPGQGLRLIYYSQIVNDFQKGDIAEGYSVSREKKESFPLTVTSAQKNPTAFYLCASSIDGLAGGRTGELFFGEGSRLTVL.

This sequence joins TRBV6-2 or TRBV6-3 and TRBJ2-2, with a tentative D call TRBD2 (6 bases). There are 15 residues in the CDR3. From germline, CDR1 is MNHEY and CDR2 SVGEGT. The ends were cut back, 3 bases at V and 7 bases at J, with 15 bases in the middle. CDR3 region: CASSYSGDPDGELFF. The CDR3 DNA reads as TGTGCCAGCAGTTATTCGGGGGACCCCGACGGGGAGCTGTTTTTT.

The CDR3 loop is CASSSFGGTTDTQYF. Here the CDR3 DNA reads TGTGCCAGCAGCTCGTTTGGGGGGACCACAGATACGCAGTATTTT. The V gene is TRBV13, the J gene TRBJ2-3; D possibly corresponds to TRBD2 (6 bases). The CDR3 has 15 residues. V was clipped by 4 bases and J by 2 bases, with 13 bases between them. The germline V gene encodes CDR1 PRHDT and CDR2 FYEKMQ (reference sequence).

The gene calls are TRBV7-2 and TRBJ2-1; 7 bases line up with TRBD2. Germline CDR1 reads SGHTA; CDR2 reads FQGNSA. CDR3 length: 15 residues. The junction had 7 bases not matched to a gene; V was cut back by 1 base and J by 7 bases. CDR3 DNA sequence: TGTGCCAGCAGCTTAGGCCTAGCGGCCACGAATGAGCAGTTCTTC. It is translated as CASSLGLAATNEQFF.

This clone was recorded only once. The J gene is TRBJ1-1, the V gene TRBV19; 7 positions match TRBD1. The J segment lost 8 bases and the V segment lost 6 bases, leaving 6 bases of the junction unmatched. The CDR3 runs 12 residues. CDR1 is LNHDA, CDR2 SQIVND, per germline (reference sequence). This chain's CDR3 is CASSFRTGEAFF. The CDR3 nucleotides are TGTGCCAGTAGCTTTAGGACAGGAGAAGCTTTCTTT.

The gene calls are TRBV7-3 and TRBJ1-1; 7 bases agree with TRBD1. From germline, CDR1 is SGHTA and CDR2 FQGTGA. The CDR3 totals 15 residues. The V and J ends lost 3 bases and 7 bases, in that order; junction bases with no gene match: 11. The CDR3 sequence: CASSFSGQPYDEAFF. For the CDR3, the DNA is TGTGCCAGCAGCTTTTCGGGACAGCCTTACGATGAAGCTTTCTTT.

Comment on this clone: The sample has other DNA sequences that encode this CDR3 too. As DNA, the CDR3 is TGTGCCAGCAGCTTAGGGGGGACAGGGGGAATGAACACTGAAGCTTTCTTT. This sequence encodes CASSLGGTGGMNTEAFF. This chain uses TRBV7-2 with TRBJ1-1; the match to TRBD1 covers 11 bases. CDR1 is SGHTA and CDR2 is FQGNSA in the germline V gene. Trimming removed 1 base from V and 0 bases from J; junction bases left unmatched: 4. The CDR3 sequence is 17 residues long.

This chain links TRBV28 with TRBJ1-2, with 7 bases aligning to TRBD1. Germline CDR1 and CDR2: MDHEN and SYDVKM. The V segment lost 3 bases and the J segment 7 bases; nucleotides outside the gene matches: 5. This CDR3 is 13 amino acids long. The CDR3 loop is CASSFQGGSGYTF. The CDR3 coding sequence is TGTGCCAGCAGTTTTCAGGGGGGTAGTGGCTACACCTTC.

The chain recombines TRBV5-5 with TRBJ2-2, with 9 bases lining up with TRBD2. In germline, CDR1 is SGHKS, CDR2 YYEKEE (reference sequence). This CDR3 contains 19 residues. V lost 2 bases to trimming and J lost 6 bases; unmatched junction nucleotides: 17. The CDR3 DNA follows: TGTGCCAGCAGCTTTGGCGGTGGTAGAGCGGGGGGCCTTTCCGGGGAGCTGTTTTTT. Translated, it gives CASSFGGGRAGGLSGELFF.